This T cell receptor (beta chain) was recorded in a study of blood T cells in healthy people across ages. Findings and caveats of the study: TCR beta diversity, measured per million T cells, fell in a roughly linear way with age.

Of note for this clonotype: What it recognizes is unknown.

Healthy individuals of Caucasian origin from Russia, aged 6 to 90, served as donors. Primed by a sample-barcoded 5' primer and a J-beta primer mix, a second PCR proceeded for about 6 to 11 cycles. TCRdb re-called the 5' RACE reads through MiXCR, storing one row per CDR3 protein. The profile covers about 1.5 million distinct CDR3 sequences, with approximately 43% appearing a single time and 4% taken by the ten largest. This sequence was found in a woman aged 18-29 years in good health. The sample comprised blood.

CDR3 in DNA: TGCAGCGTTGAAGGGGATCCGGGGGGCTCCTACAATGAGCAGTACTTC. Protein sequence: CSVEGDPGGSYNEQYF. The genes are TRBV29-1 and TRBJ2-1; D may be TRBD2 (7 bases). The J call may be incorrect, as the DNA end agrees better with TRBJ2-7. This CDR3 region has 16 residues. Germline loops: CDR1 SQVTM, CDR2 ANQGSEA.